Sequencing of this T cell receptor beta chain was carried out in a study of shared clonotypes between healthy human individuals. Naive CD8 cells were CD45RO-negative, positively selected for CCR7, excluding terminally differentiated effector memory CD45RA+ cells. Every one of the donors was a Caucasian adult that lived in Nashville, Tennessee. Deletions cut 2 bases from V and 4 bases from J, with 8 bases between. CDR1 and CDR2 (germline): MGHDK, SYGVNS. The CDR3 covers 13 residues. This table comes from immunoSEQ multiplex PCR, and its TCRdb copy is limited to in-frame clones, with some not included. Among around 1,900,000 clones listed, around 95% were seen once.

Sample: naive CD8+ T cells from PBMCs. This receptor was taken from a man between 18 and 29 years old in good health. Some clones in this sample may be carry-over from other donors' samples. V usage is TRBV25-1 and J usage is TRBJ1-2, with unresolved D. The CDR3 DNA is TGTGCCAGCAGTGAAGGACCTCCCTATGGCTACACCTTC. Residues: CASSEGPPYGYTF.